These 28 T cell receptor beta chains originate from one sample sequenced in a study of control samples from healthy donors and cancer patients. The assay was immunoSEQ multiplex PCR, and TCRdb's table has in-frame clones only and misses some. The sample lists about 30,000 clones; 70% to 85% were seen once. The sequenced material came from PBMCs. The receptors stem from a man in his sixties with head and neck cancer.

The table lists this clone with a few counts. V usage is TRBV2 and J usage is TRBJ2-7; D unclear. The CDR3 consists of 11 residues. Germline values: CDR1 SNHLY, CDR2 FYNNEI. Trimming pared 7 bases from V and 6 bases from J, leaving 10 bases between. This CDR3 is CASTAAVEQYF. CDR3 DNA sequence: TGTGCCAGCACGGCAGCAGTCGAGCAGTACTTC. The variable domain in full, with the rest retrieved from reference TRBV2 and TRBJ2-7, is EPEVTQTPSHQVTQMGQEVILRCVPISNHLYFYWYRQILGQKVEFLVSFYNNEISEKSEIFDDQFSVERPDGSNFTLKIRSTKLEDSAMYFCASTAAVEQYFGPGTRLTVT.

This clone showed up just a few times. The chain joins TRBV2 to TRBJ2-7; possibly TRBD1 or TRBD2 for D (6 bases each). The CDR3 has 14 residues. V lost 4 bases, J lost 5 bases, and 15 bases lay in between. Per the germline V gene, CDR1 is SNHLY and CDR2 is FYNNEI. CDR3 nucleotides: TGTGCCAGCAGTGGGCTCCTCGGGGGCCACGAGCAGTACTTC. Amino acids: CASSGLLGGHEQYF. The full variable domain, rest sourced from reference TRBV2 and TRBJ2-7, is EPEVTQTPSHQVTQMGQEVILRCVPISNHLYFYWYRQILGQKVEFLVSFYNNEISEKSEIFDDQFSVERPDGSNFTLKIRSTKLEDSAMYFCASSGLLGGHEQYFGPGTRLTVT.

This chain links TRBV6-5 with TRBJ1-4; D not certain. Germline CDR1 MNHEY, CDR2 SVGAGI. V gave up 5 bases and J gave up 8 bases, with 18 bases separating them. The CDR3 loop spans 15 amino acids. CDR3 sequence reads: CASSQLGSVPEKLFF. For the CDR3, the DNA is TGTGCCAGCAGTCAATTAGGGAGTGTGCCGGAAAAACTGTTTTTT.

This chain links TRBV28 with TRBJ1-1; D is unclear. Germline V lookup: CDR1 MDHEN, CDR2 SYDVKM. Trimming left V 2 bases short and J 1 base short, with 14 bases between. The CDR3 spans 16 residues. The DNA of the CDR3 is TGTGCCAGCAGTTTAACATTAACTGTTCGGAACACTGAAGCTTTCTTT. This gives the protein CASSLTLTVRNTEAFF.

This rearrangement joins TRBV10-3 to TRBJ1-5; no firm D call. CDR3 length: 14 amino acids. Trimming left V 4 bases short and J 0 bases short, with 7 bases between. Germline CDR1 and CDR2: ENHRY and SYGVKD. CDR3 protein: CAISVEYSNQPQHF. CDR3 DNA sequence: TGTGCCATCAGTGTGGAATATAGCAATCAGCCCCAGCATTTT.

This clone appeared once. The chain combines TRBV7-9 with TRBJ1-1, with D tentatively TRBD1 (6 bases). Deletions cut 5 bases from V and 5 bases from J, with 15 bases between. The CDR3 covers 14 residues. Germline V gene lookup returns CDR1 SEHNR and CDR2 FQNEAQ (reference sequence). CDR3 residues: CASSGARGVTEAFF. In DNA, the CDR3 is TGTGCCAGCAGCGGAGCGAGGGGGGTAACTGAAGCTTTCTTT.

V usage is TRBV4-1 and J usage is TRBJ1-3; D call uncertain. The CDR3 loop spans 16 amino acids. V was clipped by 6 bases and J by 0 bases, with 15 bases between them. CDR1 MGHRA and CDR2 YSYEKL come from the germline V gene. The CDR3 protein is CASSPSTVISGNTIYF. The CDR3 coding sequence is TGCGCCAGCAGTCCTAGCACGGTAATCTCTGGAAACACCATATATTTT.

The CDR3 coding sequence is TGTGCCAGCAGTCCCAGGGCAGGATATGGCTACACCTTC. This sequence encodes CASSPRAGYGYTF. The chain employs TRBV28 and TRBJ1-2; maybe TRBD1 (5 bases). Germline CDR1 reads MDHEN; CDR2 reads SYDVKM. The ends were cut back, 5 bases at V and 5 bases at J, with 12 bases in the middle. This CDR3 contains 13 residues.

The chain has TRBV11-2 and TRBJ1-3; unclear D gene. CDR1 is SGHAT and CDR2 is FQNNGV in the germline V gene. Trimming cost V 1 base and J 5 bases, with 3 bases left between them. The CDR3 totals 12 residues. CDR3 bases: TGTGCCAGCAGCTTAGGGCGAAACACCATATATTTT. This translates into CASSLGRNTIYF.

The table lists this clone with a count of one. The rearrangement links TRBV5-1 to TRBJ2-7; TRBD2 matches at 8 bases. Trimming removed 0 bases from V and 7 bases from J; junction bases left unmatched: 9. The CDR3 has 15 amino acids. CDR1 SGHRS and CDR2 YFSETQ come from the germline V gene. The CDR3 DNA is TGCGCCAGCAGCTTGGGGGGACTAGTCGAAGGGGAGCAGTACTTC. Its translation is CASSLGGLVEGEQYF.

In this sample, this clone turned up once. This sequence joins TRBV19 and TRBJ1-1; no clear D gene. Trimming removed 4 bases from V and 3 bases from J, with 9 bases in between. The length of the CDR3 is 13 residues. Germline CDR1 is LNHDA and CDR2 is SQIVND (reference sequence). In DNA, the CDR3 is TGTGCCAGTAGTACGACCGCGTACACTGAAGCTTTCTTT. Residues: CASSTTAYTEAFF.

The rearrangement links TRBV9 to TRBJ1-2, with 12 nucleotides matching TRBD1. Germline V gene sequence: CDR1 SGDLS, CDR2 YYNGEE. CDR3 length equals 14 residues. Unmatched junction bases numbered 2, after V lost 3 bases and J lost 5 bases. The CDR3 sequence is CASSAGQGAYGYTF. CDR3 DNA sequence: TGTGCCAGCAGCGCGGGACAGGGGGCGTATGGCTACACCTTC.

V is TRBV30 and J is TRBJ1-6; no reliable D call. The CDR3 totals 12 residues. V was shortened by 4 bases and J by 5 bases, with 6 bases between the two germline ends. Germline V gene lookup returns CDR1 GTSNPN and CDR2 SVGIG (reference sequence). The CDR3 DNA is TGTGCCTGGACACAGAATAATTCACCCCTCCACTTT. Translation: CAWTQNNSPLHF.

This chain joins TRBV28 and TRBJ1-2, with 7 bases aligning to TRBD1. The V segment lost 5 bases and the J segment 4 bases; nucleotides outside the gene matches: 13. The germline V gene encodes CDR1 MDHEN and CDR2 SYDVKM. The CDR3 totals 16 residues. CDR3 residues: CASSTPARGQFYGYTF. In DNA, the CDR3 is TGTGCCAGCAGTACCCCGGCCAGGGGACAGTTCTATGGCTACACCTTC.

J is TRBJ2-7 and V is TRBV10-3; D is uncertain. V was cut by 4 bases and J by 2 bases, with 12 bases left in between. The CDR3 spans 14 residues. Germline V lookup: CDR1 ENHRY, CDR2 SYGVKD. The CDR3 nucleotides read TGTGCCATCAGTGTGCTAGGTCCCCCCTACGAGCAGTACTTC. It specifies CAISVLGPPYEQYF.

The chain links TRBV5-1 to TRBJ2-1, with 7 bases matching TRBD1. The V gene end was trimmed by 0 bases and the J gene end by 1 base; junction bases not matched to a gene: 7. CDR1 SGHRS and CDR2 YFSETQ come from the germline V gene. This CDR3 is built from 17 residues. CDR3 sequence reads: CASSLDTGVSSYNEQFF. DNA for the CDR3: TGCGCCAGCAGCTTGGATACAGGGGTATCGTCCTACAATGAGCAGTTCTTC.

The chain couples TRBV7-2 to TRBJ2-1; 9 bases line up with TRBD2. This CDR3 is 14 amino acids long. Germline loops: CDR1 SGHTA, CDR2 FQGNSA. J gave up 10 bases and V 5 bases, and 9 bases lay outside the gene matches. The CDR3 DNA reads TGTGCCAGCAGCCCCCCCCCTCTAGCGGGAGAGCAGTTCTTC. Translating gives CASSPPPLAGEQFF. The full variable domain, with the rest looked up from reference TRBV7-2 and TRBJ2-1, is GAGVSQSPSNKVTEKGKDVELRCDPISGHTALYWYRQSLGQGLEFLIYFQGNSAPDKSGLPSDRFSAERTGGSVSTLTIQRTQQEDSAVYLCASSPPPLAGEQFFGPGTRLTVL.

This chain links TRBV5-1 with TRBJ1-6; D not resolved. The CDR3 contains 13 residues. Germline CDR1 and CDR2: SGHRS and YFSETQ. Trimming cost V 4 bases and J 9 bases, with 11 bases left between them. The CDR3: CASSEGVGSPLHF. The CDR3 coding sequence is TGCGCCAGCAGCGAGGGTGTGGGTTCACCCCTCCACTTT.

The V gene is TRBV5-1, the J gene TRBJ1-2; D uncertain. CDR3 size: 13 residues. The germline gives CDR1 SGHRS, CDR2 YFSETQ. V lost 0 bases and J lost 5, with 8 bases in between. The CDR3 loop reads CASSLVGEYGYTF. As DNA, the CDR3 is TGCGCCAGCAGCTTGGTAGGAGAATATGGCTACACCTTC.

The chain carries TRBV6-5 and TRBJ2-1; 10 nucleotides agree with TRBD2. Germline loops: CDR1 MNHEY, CDR2 SVGAGI. V dropped 11 bases and J dropped 1; count of bases not matched to a gene: 5. CDR3 length equals 14 residues. The CDR3 loop reads CAGEREGSYNEQFF. CDR3 coding DNA: TGTGCCGGCGAGCGGGAGGGATCCTACAATGAGCAGTTCTTC.

In this sample, this clone turned up a few times. This chain uses TRBV7-3 with TRBJ2-1, with 8 bases fitting TRBD1. The V segment lost 5 bases and the J segment 9 bases; nucleotides outside the gene matches: 12. Germline values: CDR1 SGHTA, CDR2 FQGTGA. CDR3 size: 15 residues. The CDR3 spells CASSPAGTGLREQFF. The CDR3, as DNA: TGTGCCAGCAGCCCCGCCGGGACAGGTCTCCGTGAGCAGTTCTTC. Full variable domain (missing parts from reference TRBV7-3 and TRBJ2-1): GAGVSQTPSNKVTEKGKYVELRCDPISGHTALYWYRQSLGQGPEFLIYFQGTGAADDSGLPNDRFFAVRPEGSVSTLKIQRTERGDSAVYLCASSPAGTGLREQFFGPGTRLTVL.

This chain connects TRBV28 to TRBJ2-5; D is uncertain. V lost 8 bases and J 4 bases, leaving 11 bases between the germline ends. The CDR3 loop spans 12 amino acids. The germline CDR1 and CDR2 sequences are MDHEN and SYDVKM. The CDR3 protein is CASGDLRETQYF. CDR3 DNA: TGTGCCAGCGGGGATCTACGAGAGACCCAGTACTTC.

The J gene is TRBJ2-4, the V gene TRBV29-1; D call uncertain. Germline loops: CDR1 SQVTM, CDR2 ANQGSEA. V lost 7 bases to trimming and J lost 1 base, with 14 bases between them. The CDR3 sequence is 14 residues long. DNA of the CDR3: TGCAGCGCCGTGGTAATGGGGGCCAAAAACATTCAGTACTTC. This translates into CSAVVMGAKNIQYF. Based on the CDR3 plus reference TRBV29-1 and TRBJ2-4, the full variable domain is SAVISQKPSRDICQRGTSLTIQCQVDSQVTMMFWYRQQPGQSLTLIATANQGSEATYESGFVIDKFPISRPNLTFSTLTVSNMSPEDSSIYLCSAVVMGAKNIQYFGAGTRLSVL.

The gene calls are TRBV5-5 and TRBJ2-5, with D hard to call. CDR1 is SGHKS and CDR2 is YYEKEE in the germline V gene (reference sequence). CDR3 length: 13 amino acids. Trimming removed 0 bases at V and 4 bases at J, with 7 bases between. CDR3 in amino acids: CASSLEQVETQYF. The DNA for the CDR3 is TGTGCCAGCAGCTTGGAGCAGGTAGAGACCCAGTACTTC.

The rearrangement joins TRBV6-1 to TRBJ2-3; 7 positions match TRBD2. This CDR3 is 16 amino acids long. J was trimmed by 2 bases and V by 4 bases; bases with no gene match: 9. Per germline, CDR1 MNHNS and CDR2 SASEGT. CDR3 nucleotide sequence: TGTGCCAGCAGTGGACTAGCTACCTCATACACAGATACGCAGTATTTT. This translates into CASSGLATSYTDTQYF.

The genes are TRBV20-1 and TRBJ1-3; the D gene is possibly TRBD1 (6 bases). Trimming removed 5 bases at V and 4 bases at J, with 6 bases between. This CDR3 region has 11 residues. Germline V gives CDR1 DFQATT, CDR2 SNEGSKA (reference sequence). CDR3 sequence (DNA): TGCAGTGCTGACAGGGGAAACACCATATATTTT. This encodes CSADRGNTIYF.

Comment on this clone: An end of the junction does not agree with germline; a read error may underlie this. This sequence joins TRBV18 and TRBJ2-1, with D possibly TRBD2 on 6 matching bases. CDR3 length: 15 amino acids. Germline CDR1 and CDR2: KGHSH and LQKENI. The CDR3 region is CASLPSGLGRHEQLF. DNA of the CDR3: TGTGCCAGCCTACCCAGCGGGCTTGGTCGGCATGAGCAGCTCTTC. The complete variable domain, with remaining parts taken from reference TRBV18 and TRBJ2-1, reads NAGVMQNPRHLVRRRGQEARLRCSPMKGHSHVYWYRQLPEEGLKFMVYLQKENIIDESGMPKERFSAEFPKEGPSILRIQQVVRGDSAAYFCASLPSGLGRHEQLFGPGTRLTVL.

The gene calls are TRBV28 and TRBJ2-2, with 12 bases lining up with TRBD2. The CDR3 extends over 15 amino acids. V was pared by 6 bases and J by 4 bases, with 3 bases of the junction left unmatched. The V gene's germline CDR1 is MDHEN and CDR2 SYDVKM. The CDR3 nucleotides are TGTGCCAGCAGGGCGGGACTAGCGGGCACCGGGGAGCTGTTTTTT. The encoded protein is CASRAGLAGTGELFF.